Presented here are 2 T cell receptor beta chains from one specimen sequenced in a study of vaccination effects on CD4 cells after COVID-19. This table comes from immunoSEQ multiplex PCR, and its TCRdb copy is limited to in-frame clones, with some not included. The sample includes under 55,000 clones, around 66% of them seen just once. These TCRs' antigens remain unknown. ViraFEST used viral peptide pools to expand antigen-specific CD4+ T cells before sequencing. Cultured cells yielded isolated CD4+ T cells after approximately nine days. This individual tested PCR-positive for SARS-CoV-2 infection between March and December 2020. The sequencing here drew on CD4+ T cells from PBMCs cultured with a peptide pool, taken before COVID-19 vaccination. Source of these receptors: a human donor who had a prior SARS-CoV-2 infection.

This clone was detected ten times or more. The chain carries TRBV13 and TRBJ1-2; TRBD1 agrees at 10 bases. V dropped 2 bases and J dropped 4; count of bases not matched to a gene: 4. CDR1 is PRHDT, CDR2 FYEKMQ, per germline (reference sequence). This CDR3 comprises 15 residues. The chain's CDR3 is CASSLRRTGGYGYTF. The CDR3 DNA reads TGTGCCAGCAGCTTACGAAGGACAGGGGGCTATGGCTACACCTTC.

V usage is TRBV11-3 and J usage is TRBJ2-7, with D hard to call. The CDR3 totals 12 residues. The V gene lost 5 bases and the J gene lost 6 bases, with 11 bases spanning the gap. CDR1 SGHNT and CDR2 YENEEA come from the germline V gene. The CDR3 sequence: CASSRPHGEQYF. The CDR3 DNA follows: TGTGCCAGCAGCCGTCCTCACGGCGAGCAGTACTTC.